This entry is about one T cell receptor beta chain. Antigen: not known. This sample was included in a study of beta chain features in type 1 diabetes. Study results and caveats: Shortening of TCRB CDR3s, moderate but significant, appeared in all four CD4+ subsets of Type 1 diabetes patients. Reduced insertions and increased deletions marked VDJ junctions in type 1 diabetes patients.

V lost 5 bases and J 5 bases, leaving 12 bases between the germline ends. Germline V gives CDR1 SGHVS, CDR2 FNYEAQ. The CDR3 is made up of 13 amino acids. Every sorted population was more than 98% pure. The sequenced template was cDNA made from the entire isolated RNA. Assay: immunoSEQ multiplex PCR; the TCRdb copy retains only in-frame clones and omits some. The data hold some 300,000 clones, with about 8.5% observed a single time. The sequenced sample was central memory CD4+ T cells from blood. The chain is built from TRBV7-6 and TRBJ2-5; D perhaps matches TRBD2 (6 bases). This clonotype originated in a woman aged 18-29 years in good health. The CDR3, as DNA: TGTGCCAGCAGCCGAGATGGAGGGGAGACCCAGTACTTC. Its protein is CASSRDGGETQYF.